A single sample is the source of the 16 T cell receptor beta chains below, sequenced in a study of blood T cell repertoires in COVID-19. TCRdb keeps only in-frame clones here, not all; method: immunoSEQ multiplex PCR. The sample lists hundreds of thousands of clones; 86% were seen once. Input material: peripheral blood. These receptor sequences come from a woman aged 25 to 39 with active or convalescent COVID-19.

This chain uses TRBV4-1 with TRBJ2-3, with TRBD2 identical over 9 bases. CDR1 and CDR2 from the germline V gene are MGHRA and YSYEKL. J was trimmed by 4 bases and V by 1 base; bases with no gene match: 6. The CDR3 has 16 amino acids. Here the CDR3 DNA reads TGCGCCAGCAGCCAAGGCTCGGCGGGAGGGGCAGATACGCAGTATTTT. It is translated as CASSQGSAGGADTQYF.

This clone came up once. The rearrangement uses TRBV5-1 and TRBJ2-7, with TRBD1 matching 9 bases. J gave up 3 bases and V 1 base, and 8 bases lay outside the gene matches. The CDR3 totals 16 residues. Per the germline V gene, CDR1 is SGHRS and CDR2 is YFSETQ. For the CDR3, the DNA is TGCGCCAGCAGCTTGCCAAGGACAGGGGAAGACTACGAGCAGTACTTC. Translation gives CASSLPRTGEDYEQYF.

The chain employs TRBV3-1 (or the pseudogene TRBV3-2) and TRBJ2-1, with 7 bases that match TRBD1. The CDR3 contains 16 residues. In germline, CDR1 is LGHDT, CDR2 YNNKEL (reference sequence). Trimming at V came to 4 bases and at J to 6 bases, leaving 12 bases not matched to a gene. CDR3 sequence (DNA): TGTGCCAGCAGCCGCCAGGGGGTTGCGGCGGGCAATGAGCAGTTCTTC. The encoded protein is CASSRQGVAAGNEQFF.

For the CDR3, the DNA is TGCGCCAGCAGATCCGGGACAGGGGTCACAGATACGCAGTATTTT. Translated: CASRSGTGVTDTQYF. The chain combines TRBV5-1 with TRBJ2-3, with 10 bases matching TRBD1. The CDR3 loop spans 15 amino acids. V lost 5 bases to trimming and J lost 2 bases; unmatched junction nucleotides: 5. The germline gives CDR1 SGHRS, CDR2 YFSETQ.

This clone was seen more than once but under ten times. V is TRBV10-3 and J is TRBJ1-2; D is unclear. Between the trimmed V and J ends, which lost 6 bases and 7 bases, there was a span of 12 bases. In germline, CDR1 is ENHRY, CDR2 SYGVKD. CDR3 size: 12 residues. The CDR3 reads CAIRRETGGYTF. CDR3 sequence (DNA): TGTGCCATCAGAAGAGAAACTGGTGGCTACACCTTC.

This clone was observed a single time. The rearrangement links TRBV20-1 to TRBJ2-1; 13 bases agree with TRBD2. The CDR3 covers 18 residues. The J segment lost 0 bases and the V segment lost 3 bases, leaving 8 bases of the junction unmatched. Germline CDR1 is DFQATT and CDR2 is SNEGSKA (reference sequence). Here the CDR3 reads CSASGGLAGAISYNEQFF. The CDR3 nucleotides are TGCAGTGCTAGTGGCGGACTAGCGGGGGCAATCTCCTACAATGAGCAGTTCTTC.

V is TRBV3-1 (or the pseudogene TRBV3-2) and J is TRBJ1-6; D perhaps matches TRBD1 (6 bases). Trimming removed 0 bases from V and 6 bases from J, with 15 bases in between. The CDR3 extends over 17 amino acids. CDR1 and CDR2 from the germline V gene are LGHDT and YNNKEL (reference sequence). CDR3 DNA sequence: TGTGCCAGCAGCCAAGAAGTCGGGGGGGCGGTTAATTCACCCCTCCACTTT. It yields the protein CASSQEVGGAVNSPLHF.

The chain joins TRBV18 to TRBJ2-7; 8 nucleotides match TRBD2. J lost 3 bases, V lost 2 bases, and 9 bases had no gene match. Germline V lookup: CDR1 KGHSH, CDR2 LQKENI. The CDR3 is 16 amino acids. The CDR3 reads CASSPRRSGGVYEQYF. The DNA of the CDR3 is TGTGCCAGCTCACCAAGGAGGAGCGGGGGCGTCTACGAGCAGTACTTC.

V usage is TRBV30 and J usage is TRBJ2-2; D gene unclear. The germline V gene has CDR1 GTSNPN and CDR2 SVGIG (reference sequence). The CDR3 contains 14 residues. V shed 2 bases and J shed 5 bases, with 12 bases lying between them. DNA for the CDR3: TGTGCCTGGAGTCCCATAGCCAGTACCGGGGAGCTGTTTTTT. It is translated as CAWSPIASTGELFF. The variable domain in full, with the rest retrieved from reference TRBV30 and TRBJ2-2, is SQTIHQWPATLVQPVGSPLSLECTVEGTSNPNLYWYRQAAGRGLQLLFYSVGIGQISSEVPQNLSASRPQDRQFILSSKKLLLSDSGFYLCAWSPIASTGELFFGEGSRLTVL.

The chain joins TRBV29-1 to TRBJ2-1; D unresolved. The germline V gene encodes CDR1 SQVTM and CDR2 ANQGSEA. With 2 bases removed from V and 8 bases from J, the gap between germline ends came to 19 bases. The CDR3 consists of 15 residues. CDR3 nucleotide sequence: TGCAGCGTTGAATACCCCCCTACTCTGGGCGATGAGCAGTTCTTC. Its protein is CSVEYPPTLGDEQFF.

CDR3 in amino acids: CASTSGQGGYGYTF. The DNA of the CDR3 is TGTGCCAGCACCTCAGGGCAGGGTGGCTATGGCTACACCTTC. This chain uses TRBV5-6 with TRBJ1-2, with D perhaps matching TRBD1 (5 bases). Germline V gene lookup returns CDR1 SGHDT and CDR2 YYEEEE. Trimming cost V 6 bases and J 4 bases, with 16 bases left between them. CDR3 length: 14 residues.

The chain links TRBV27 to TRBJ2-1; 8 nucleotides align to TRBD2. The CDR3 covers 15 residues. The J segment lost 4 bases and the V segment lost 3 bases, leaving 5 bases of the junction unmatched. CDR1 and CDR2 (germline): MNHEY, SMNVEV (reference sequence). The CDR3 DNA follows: TGTGCCAGCAGTTTTCTGACGGGAGGGTACAATGAGCAGTTCTTC. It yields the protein CASSFLTGGYNEQFF.

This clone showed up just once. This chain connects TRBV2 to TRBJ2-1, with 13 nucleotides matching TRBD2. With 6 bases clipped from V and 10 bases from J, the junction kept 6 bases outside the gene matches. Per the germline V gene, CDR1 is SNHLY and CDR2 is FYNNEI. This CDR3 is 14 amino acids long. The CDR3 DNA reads TGTGCCAGCAGCCGGACTAGCGGGGGTCTCGAGCAGTTCTTC. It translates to CASSRTSGGLEQFF.

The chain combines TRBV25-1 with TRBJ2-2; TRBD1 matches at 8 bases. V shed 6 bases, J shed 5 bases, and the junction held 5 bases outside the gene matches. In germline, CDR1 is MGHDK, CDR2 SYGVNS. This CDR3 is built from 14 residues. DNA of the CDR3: TGTGCCAGCAGGCCCGGGACAGGTACCGGGGAGCTGTTTTTT. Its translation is CASRPGTGTGELFF.

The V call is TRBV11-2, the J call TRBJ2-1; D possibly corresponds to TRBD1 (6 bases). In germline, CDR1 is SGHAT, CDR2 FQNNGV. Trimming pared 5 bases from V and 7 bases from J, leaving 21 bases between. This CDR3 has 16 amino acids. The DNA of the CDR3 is TGTGCCAGCAGCACACAGAGGGTGGCAGGGGTAAATGAGCAGTTCTTC. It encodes CASSTQRVAGVNEQFF.

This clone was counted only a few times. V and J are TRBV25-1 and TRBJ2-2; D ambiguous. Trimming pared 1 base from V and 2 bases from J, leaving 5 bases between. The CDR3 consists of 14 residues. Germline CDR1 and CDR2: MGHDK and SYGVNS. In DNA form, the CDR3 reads TGTGCCAGCAGTGAATTCCCAAACACCGGGGAGCTGTTTTTT. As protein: CASSEFPNTGELFF.